These 20 T cell receptor beta chains were all obtained from the same sample, sequenced in a study of OX40 agonist ivuxolimab in advanced cancers. The protocol was immunoSEQ multiplex PCR, while the TCRdb copy is restricted to in-frame clones and leaves out a portion. The sample contains about 58,000 clones, about 91% of which appear only once. Source: CD4+ or CD8+ T cells sorted from blood, taken in a trial of the OX40 agonist ivuxolimab. All receptors derive from an adult with an advanced solid tumor such as melanoma, head and neck, liver or kidney cancer.

This clone was seen a single time. The CDR3 sequence is CASSTAGHSTDTQYF. As DNA, the CDR3 is TGTGCCAGTAGTACAGCAGGCCATAGCACAGATACGCAGTATTTT. The V gene is TRBV19, the J gene TRBJ2-3; D remains ambiguous. The CDR3 sequence is 15 residues long. Per the germline V gene, CDR1 is LNHDA and CDR2 is SQIVND (reference sequence). The V and J ends lost 4 bases and 0 bases respectively, with 11 bases between them.

The V and J genes are TRBV13 and TRBJ2-1; TRBD1 aligns across 7 bases. This CDR3 is 15 amino acids long. Germline CDR1 PRHDT, CDR2 FYEKMQ (reference sequence). V dropped 3 bases and J dropped 4; count of bases not matched to a gene: 6. In DNA form, the CDR3 reads TGTGCCAGCAGCTTGTGGACAGGCATTTACAATGAGCAGTTCTTC. Translation gives CASSLWTGIYNEQFF.

CDR3: CASSLDRHGYTF. CDR3 bases: TGTGCCAGCAGCTTGGACCGCCATGGCTACACCTTC. The chain joins TRBV5-8 to TRBJ1-2; D not resolved. Germline loops: CDR1 SGHTS, CDR2 YDEGEE. The CDR3 consists of 12 residues. V was shortened by 0 bases and J by 6 bases, with 6 bases between the two germline ends.

The chain combines TRBV28 with TRBJ2-1; TRBD2 matches at 11 bases. J was trimmed by 2 bases and V by 5 bases; bases with no gene match: 26. Germline V CDR1 and CDR2: MDHEN, SYDVKM. The CDR3 length is 23 residues. The chain's CDR3 is CASSLTGTFELAGGHQTYNEQFF. The CDR3 coding sequence is TGTGCCAGCAGTCTCACCGGGACATTCGAGCTAGCGGGGGGACACCAAACCTACAATGAGCAGTTCTTC.

CDR3 loop: CASRRDRGYQPQHF. The CDR3 coding sequence is TGTGCCAGCAGGAGGGACAGGGGATATCAGCCCCAGCATTTT. V usage is TRBV6-5 and J usage is TRBJ1-5; 10 bases agree with TRBD1. CDR3 length: 14 residues. Trimming removed 6 bases from V and 5 bases from J; junction bases left unmatched: 4. Germline CDR1 reads MNHEY; CDR2 reads SVGAGI.

V and J are TRBV28 and TRBJ1-2; D unclear. V shed 2 bases and J shed 2 bases, with 6 bases lying between them. The CDR3 sequence is 13 residues long. Germline V gives CDR1 MDHEN, CDR2 SYDVKM. CDR3 in amino acids: CASSLLDNYGYTF. CDR3 coding DNA: TGTGCCAGCAGTTTACTGGACAACTATGGCTACACCTTC.

The chain carries TRBV5-1 and TRBJ1-4, with 7 bases matching TRBD1. From germline, CDR1 is SGHRS and CDR2 YFSETQ. The CDR3 is 15 residues long. V was pared by 3 bases and J by 4 bases, with 6 bases of the junction left unmatched. CDR3 sequence: CASSSMTGSNEKLFF. Written as DNA, the CDR3 is TGCGCCAGCAGCTCGATGACAGGGAGTAATGAAAAACTGTTTTTT.

The rearrangement links TRBV28 to TRBJ2-7, with a weak D call TRBD1 (6 bases). Trimming pared 4 bases from V and 3 bases from J, leaving 16 bases between. CDR1 is MDHEN, CDR2 SYDVKM, per germline. The CDR3 is made up of 15 amino acids. The CDR3 nucleotides are TGTGCCAGCAGTTCCTCCGGGACACCTGGCTACGAGCAGTACTTC. Protein: CASSSSGTPGYEQYF. Drawing the rest from reference TRBV28 and TRBJ2-7, the complete variable domain is DVKVTQSSRYLVKRTGEKVFLECVQDMDHENMFWYRQDPGLGLRLIYFSYDVKMKEKGDIPEGYSVSREKKERFSLILESASTNQTSMYLCASSSSGTPGYEQYFGPGTRLTVT.

The chain links TRBV29-1 to TRBJ1-2; D remains unclear. Trimming took 8 bases from V and 0 from J, leaving 13 bases between them. The length of the CDR3 is 13 residues. Germline CDR1 SQVTM, CDR2 ANQGSEA. CDR3 amino acids: CSSRRLANYGYTF. As DNA, the CDR3 is TGCAGCTCGCGACGCCTAGCTAACTATGGCTACACCTTC.

About this clone: The junction departs from germline at one end; a sequencing error may be responsible. The V call is TRBV29-1, the J call TRBJ2-7; 11 positions agree with TRBD1. The length of the CDR3 is 11 residues. Looked up from germline, CDR1 is SQVTM and CDR2 is ANQGSEA. CDR3 amino acids: CSVGTGGLFFF. The CDR3, as DNA: TGCAGCGTTGGGACAGGGGGCCTCTTCTTCTTC.

The rearrangement joins TRBV11-2 to TRBJ1-1; D is possibly TRBD1 (5 bases). This CDR3 has 13 residues. Trimming removed 5 bases from V and 11 bases from J, with 18 bases in between. The germline CDR1 and CDR2 sequences are SGHAT and FQNNGV. CDR3 sequence (DNA): TGTGCCAGCAGCATGGGCAGGGATGGGAGGGCTTTCTTT. Translating it yields CASSMGRDGRAFF.

V usage is TRBV28 and J usage is TRBJ1-6; weak D call: TRBD1 (6 bases). The CDR3 is 15 residues long. Looked up from germline, CDR1 is MDHEN and CDR2 is SYDVKM. Trimming left V 3 bases short and J 7 bases short, with 13 bases between. The CDR3 region has the DNA TGTGCCAGCAGTTTTTCAGGGGAGAGGAATTCACCCCTCCACTTT. This sequence encodes CASSFSGERNSPLHF.

The V and J genes are TRBV2 and TRBJ1-5; no clear D gene. V lost 4 bases to trimming and J lost 1 base, with 5 bases between them. This CDR3 spans 13 amino acids. The germline V gene has CDR1 SNHLY and CDR2 FYNNEI. CDR3 amino acids: CASSAQSNQPQHF. In DNA, the CDR3 is TGTGCCAGCAGTGCCCAGAGCAATCAGCCCCAGCATTTT.

This chain joins TRBV7-9 and TRBJ2-7; D call uncertain. The CDR3 is 9 residues long. V was trimmed by 7 bases and J by 3 bases, leaving 1 base between them. CDR1 SEHNR and CDR2 FQNEAQ come from the germline V gene (reference sequence). CDR3 nucleotide sequence: TGTGCCAGCATCTACGAGCAGTACTTC. This gives the protein CASIYEQYF.

The rearrangement links TRBV9 to TRBJ2-5; 10 nucleotides align to TRBD2. CDR3 length equals 16 residues. V shed 4 bases, J shed 5 bases, and the junction held 11 bases outside the gene matches. The germline CDR1 and CDR2 sequences are SGDLS and YYNGEE. The CDR3 loop is CASSLGLAGDWETQYF. In nucleotides, the CDR3 is TGTGCCAGCAGCCTCGGTCTAGCGGGAGATTGGGAGACCCAGTACTTC.

CDR3 sequence: CASSQDVTSGLNEQFF. The CDR3, as DNA: TGCGCCAGCAGCCAAGACGTGACTAGCGGACTCAATGAGCAGTTCTTC. V is TRBV4-3 and J is TRBJ2-1, with 9 nucleotides matching TRBD2. The CDR3 covers 16 residues. Germline assignment: CDR1 LGHNA and CDR2 YSLEER. Losses at the gene ends were 0 bases for V and 6 bases for J; bases not matched to a gene: 6.

The V gene is TRBV15, the J gene TRBJ1-5, with 7 bases matching TRBD1. Losses at the gene ends were 5 bases for V and 5 bases for J; bases not matched to a gene: 3. The CDR3 contains 13 residues. The germline CDR1 and CDR2 sequences are LNHNV and YYDKDF (reference sequence). CDR3 nucleotide sequence: TGTGCCACCAGCCTTCAGGGGGATCAGCCCCAGCATTTT. Encoded protein: CATSLQGDQPQHF.

In this sample, this clone turned up a few times. The chain has TRBV10-1 and TRBJ1-4, with a weak D call TRBD1 (6 bases). V shed 6 bases and J shed 13 bases, with 15 bases lying between them. There are 12 residues in the CDR3. Per the germline V gene, CDR1 is WNHNN and CDR2 is SYGVQD (reference sequence). The CDR3 reads CASRTGGLRLFF. The CDR3 DNA reads TGCGCCAGCAGAACGGGGGGCTTGAGACTGTTTTTT.

The chain has TRBV4-2 and TRBJ2-6, with D hard to call. This CDR3 comprises 16 residues. Germline V gene lookup returns CDR1 LGHNA and CDR2 YNFKEQ. Deletions cut 1 base from V and 0 bases from J, with 7 bases between. The CDR3 here is CASSQVGSSGANVLTF. The CDR3 DNA follows: TGTGCCAGCAGCCAAGTAGGAAGCTCTGGGGCCAACGTCCTGACTTTC.

The genes are TRBV15 and TRBJ2-7; the match to TRBD2 covers 9 bases. The CDR3 runs 17 residues. V lost 0 bases, J lost 5 bases, and 11 bases stayed unmatched. Germline loops: CDR1 LNHNV, CDR2 YYDKDF (reference sequence). CDR3 bases: TGTGCCACCAGCAGAGAATACGGCGGGAGGGCCCTACACGAGCAGTACTTC. Encoded protein: CATSREYGGRALHEQYF.